Reported below is one T cell receptor beta chain. Compared with germline, one end of the junction differs, possibly owing to a read error. The data belong to a study of blood T cell repertoires in COVID-19. The age range of participants was 18 to 89 years, with residence in about two dozen US areas. Categorization into cohorts depended on clinical history that participants reported. Exposed participants encountered a COVID-19 case during the 2 weeks preceding study entry. The length of the CDR3 is 13 residues. Source study methods: Reference gene primer amplification in the assay estimated nucleated cell counts. The data were produced by immunoSEQ multiplex PCR, yet TCRdb's version contains in-frame clones alone and is incomplete. The V and J calls and clone size come from that table; D and trimming were worked out from the DNA. The sample holds around 150,000 clones, roughly 84% seen once.

The chain is built from TRBV12-3 or TRBV12-4 and TRBJ2-5; D unclear. Material for sequencing was PBMCs or T cells enriched from blood (not recorded which). The sequence was obtained from a man in his 70s who had been exposed to COVID-19. This CDR3 reads CASSLFPAETRYF. The CDR3 nucleotides read TGTGCCAGCAGTTTATTCCCGGCGGAGACCCGGTACTTC.